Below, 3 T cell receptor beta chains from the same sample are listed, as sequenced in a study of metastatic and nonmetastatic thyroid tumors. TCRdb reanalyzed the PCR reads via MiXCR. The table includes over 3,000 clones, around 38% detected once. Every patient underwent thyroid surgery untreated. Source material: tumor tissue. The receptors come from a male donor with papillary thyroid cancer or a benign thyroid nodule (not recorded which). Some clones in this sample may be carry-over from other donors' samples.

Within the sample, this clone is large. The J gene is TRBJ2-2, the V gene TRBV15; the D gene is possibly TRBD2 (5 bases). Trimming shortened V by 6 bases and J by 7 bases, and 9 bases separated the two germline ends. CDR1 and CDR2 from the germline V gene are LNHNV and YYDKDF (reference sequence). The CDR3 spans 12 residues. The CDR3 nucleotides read TGTGCCACCAGGCAAGCGGACGGGGAGCTGTTTTTT. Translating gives CATRQADGELFF.

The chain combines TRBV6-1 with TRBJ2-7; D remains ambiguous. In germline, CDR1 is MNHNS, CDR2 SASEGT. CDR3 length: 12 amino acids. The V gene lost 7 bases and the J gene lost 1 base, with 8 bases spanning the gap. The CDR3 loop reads CASIATSYEQYF. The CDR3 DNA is TGTGCCAGCATTGCGACTTCCTACGAGCAGTACTTC.

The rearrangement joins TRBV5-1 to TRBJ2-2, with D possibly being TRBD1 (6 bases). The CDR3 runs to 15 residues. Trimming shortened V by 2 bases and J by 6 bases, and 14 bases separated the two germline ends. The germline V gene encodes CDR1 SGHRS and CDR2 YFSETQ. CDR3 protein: CASSFPGGASGELFF. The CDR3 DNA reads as TGCGCCAGCAGCTTTCCTGGGGGCGCTTCCGGGGAGCTGTTTTTT.